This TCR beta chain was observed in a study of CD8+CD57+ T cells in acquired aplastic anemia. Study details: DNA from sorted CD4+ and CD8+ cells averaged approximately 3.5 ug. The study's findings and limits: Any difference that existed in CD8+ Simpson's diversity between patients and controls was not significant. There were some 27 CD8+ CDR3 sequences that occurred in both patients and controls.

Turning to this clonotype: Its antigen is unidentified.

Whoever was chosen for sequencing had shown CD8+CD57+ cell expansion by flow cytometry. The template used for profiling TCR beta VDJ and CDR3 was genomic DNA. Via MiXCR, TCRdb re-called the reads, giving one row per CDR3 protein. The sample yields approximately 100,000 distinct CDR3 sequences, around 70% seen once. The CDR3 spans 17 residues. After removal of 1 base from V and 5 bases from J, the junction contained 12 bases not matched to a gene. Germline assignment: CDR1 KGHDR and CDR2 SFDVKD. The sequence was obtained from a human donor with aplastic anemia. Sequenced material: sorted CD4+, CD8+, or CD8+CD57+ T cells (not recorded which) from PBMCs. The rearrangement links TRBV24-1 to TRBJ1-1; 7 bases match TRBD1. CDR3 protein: CATSDFPPLTGRTEAFF. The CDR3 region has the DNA TGTGCCACCAGTGATTTCCCACCTCTGACAGGGAGGACTGAAGCTTTCTTT.